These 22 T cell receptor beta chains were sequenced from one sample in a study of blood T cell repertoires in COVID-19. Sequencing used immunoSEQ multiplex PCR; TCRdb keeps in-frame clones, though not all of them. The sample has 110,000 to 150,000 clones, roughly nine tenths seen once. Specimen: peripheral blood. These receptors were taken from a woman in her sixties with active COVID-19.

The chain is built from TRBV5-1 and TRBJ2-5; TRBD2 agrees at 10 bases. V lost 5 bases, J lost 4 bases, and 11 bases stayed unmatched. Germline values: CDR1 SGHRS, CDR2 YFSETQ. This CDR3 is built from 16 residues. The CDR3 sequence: CASSHSSGRAIETQYF. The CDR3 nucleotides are TGCGCCAGCAGTCACTCCAGCGGGAGGGCCATAGAGACCCAGTACTTC.

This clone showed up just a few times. The CDR3 spells CATTTGQGADTEAFF. CDR3 nucleotide sequence: TGTGCCACCACGACCGGTCAAGGGGCGGACACTGAAGCTTTCTTT. The chain carries TRBV7-9 and TRBJ1-1; a weak D match, TRBD1 (5 bases). V gave up 10 bases and J gave up 3 bases, with 21 bases separating them. Germline CDR1 and CDR2: SEHNR and FQNEAQ (reference sequence). The CDR3 covers 15 residues.

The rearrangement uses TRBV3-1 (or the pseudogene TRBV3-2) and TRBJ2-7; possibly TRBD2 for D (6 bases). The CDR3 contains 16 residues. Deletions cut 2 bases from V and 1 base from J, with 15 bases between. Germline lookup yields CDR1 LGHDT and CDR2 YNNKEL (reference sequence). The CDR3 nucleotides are TGTGCCAGCAGCCAACCGGGGACTTTCCAATCCTACGAGCAGTACTTC. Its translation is CASSQPGTFQSYEQYF.

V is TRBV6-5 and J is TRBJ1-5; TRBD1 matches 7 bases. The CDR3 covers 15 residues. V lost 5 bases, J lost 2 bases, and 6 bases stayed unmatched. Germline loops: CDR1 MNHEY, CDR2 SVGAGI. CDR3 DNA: TGTGCCAGCAGTCTGACAGGGAGAGGCAATCAGCCCCAGCATTTT. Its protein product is CASSLTGRGNQPQHF.

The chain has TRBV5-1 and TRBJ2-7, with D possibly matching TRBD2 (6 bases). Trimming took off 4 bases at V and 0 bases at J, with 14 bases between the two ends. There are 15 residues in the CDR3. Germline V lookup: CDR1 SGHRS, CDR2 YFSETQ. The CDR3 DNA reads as TGCGCCAGCAGCGATAGGGACTTCAGCTCCTACGAGCAGTACTTC. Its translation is CASSDRDFSSYEQYF. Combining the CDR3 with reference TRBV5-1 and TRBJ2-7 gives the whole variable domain KAGVTQTPRYLIKTRGQQVTLSCSPISGHRSVSWYQQTPGQGLQFLFEYFSETQRNKGNFPGRFSGRQFSNSRSEMNVSTLELGDSALYLCASSDRDFSSYEQYFGPGTRLTVT.

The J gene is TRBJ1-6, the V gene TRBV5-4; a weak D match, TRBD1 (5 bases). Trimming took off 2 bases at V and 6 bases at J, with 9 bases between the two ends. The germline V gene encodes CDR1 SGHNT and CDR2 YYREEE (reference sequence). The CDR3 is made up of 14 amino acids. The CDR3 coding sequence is TGTGCCAGCAGCTTAGACAGCTCTAATTCACCCCTCCACTTT. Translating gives CASSLDSSNSPLHF. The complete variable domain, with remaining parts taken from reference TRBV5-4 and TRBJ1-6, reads ETGVTQSPTHLIKTRGQQVTLRCSSQSGHNTVSWYQQALGQGPQFIFQYYREEENGRGNFPPRFSGLQFPNYSSELNVNALELDDSALYLCASSLDSSNSPLHFGNGTRLTVT.

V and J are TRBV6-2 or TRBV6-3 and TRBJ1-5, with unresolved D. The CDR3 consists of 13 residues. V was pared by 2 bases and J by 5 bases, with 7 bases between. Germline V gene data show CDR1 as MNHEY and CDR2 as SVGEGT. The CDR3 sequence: CASSYGLHQPQHF. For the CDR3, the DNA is TGTGCCAGCAGTTACGGACTACATCAGCCCCAGCATTTT.

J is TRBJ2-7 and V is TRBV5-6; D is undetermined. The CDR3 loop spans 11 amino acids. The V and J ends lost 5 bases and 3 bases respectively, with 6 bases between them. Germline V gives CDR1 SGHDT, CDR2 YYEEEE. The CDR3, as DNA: TGTGCCAGCAGTTCTTTCTACGAGCAGTACTTC. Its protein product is CASSSFYEQYF.

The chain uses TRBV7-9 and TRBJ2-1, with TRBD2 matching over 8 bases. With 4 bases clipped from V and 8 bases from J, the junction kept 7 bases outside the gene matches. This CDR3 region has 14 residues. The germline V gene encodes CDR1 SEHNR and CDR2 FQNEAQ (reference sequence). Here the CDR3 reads CASSSLGTRDEQFF. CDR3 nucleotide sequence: TGTGCCAGCAGCTCCTTGGGGACTAGGGATGAGCAGTTCTTC.

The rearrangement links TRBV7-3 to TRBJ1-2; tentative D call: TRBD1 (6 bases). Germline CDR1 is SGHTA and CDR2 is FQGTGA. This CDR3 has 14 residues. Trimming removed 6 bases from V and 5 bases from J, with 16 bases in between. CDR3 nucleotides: TGTGCCAGCAGTCAGGGGAGGGGAGCGTATGGCTACACCTTC. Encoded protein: CASSQGRGAYGYTF.

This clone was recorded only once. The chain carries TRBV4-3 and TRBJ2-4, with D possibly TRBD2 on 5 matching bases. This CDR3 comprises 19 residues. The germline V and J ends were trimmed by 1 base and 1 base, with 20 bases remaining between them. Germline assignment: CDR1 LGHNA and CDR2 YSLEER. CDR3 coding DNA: TGCGCCAGCAGCCAAGTTGCCGGTACCGGGAAGAGGGCCAAAAACATTCAGTACTTC. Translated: CASSQVAGTGKRAKNIQYF.

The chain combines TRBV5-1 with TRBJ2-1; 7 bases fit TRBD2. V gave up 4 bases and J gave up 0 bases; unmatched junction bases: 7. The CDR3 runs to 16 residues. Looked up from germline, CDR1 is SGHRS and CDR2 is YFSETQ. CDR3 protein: CASSLTSSGSYNEQFF. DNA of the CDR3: TGCGCCAGCAGCCTGACTAGCTCAGGCTCCTACAATGAGCAGTTCTTC. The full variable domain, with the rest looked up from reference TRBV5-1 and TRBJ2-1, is KAGVTQTPRYLIKTRGQQVTLSCSPISGHRSVSWYQQTPGQGLQFLFEYFSETQRNKGNFPGRFSGRQFSNSRSEMNVSTLELGDSALYLCASSLTSSGSYNEQFFGPGTRLTVL.

CDR3 coding DNA: TGTGCCAGCAGCAAAGGGAGCTACGAGCAGTACTTC. Its protein product is CASSKGSYEQYF. This chain connects TRBV21-1 to TRBJ2-7; no DNA check was done on the table's D call, TRBD2. TRBV21-1 is flagged as a pseudogene. This CDR3 spans 12 amino acids.

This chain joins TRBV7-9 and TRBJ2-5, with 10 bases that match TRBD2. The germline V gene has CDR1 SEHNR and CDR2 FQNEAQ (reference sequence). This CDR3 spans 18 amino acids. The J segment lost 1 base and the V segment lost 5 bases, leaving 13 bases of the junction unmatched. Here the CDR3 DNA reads TGTGCCAGCAGCCCCGGGACTAGCGATGGGGGGTTCCAAGAGACCCAGTACTTC. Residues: CASSPGTSDGGFQETQYF.

The CDR3 DNA reads TGTGCCAGCAGCTTAGCTGTGAGACAGAAACCTATGGTATGGAGCTACACCTTC. Translated: CASSLAVRQKPMVWSYTF. The chain links TRBV7-9 to TRBJ1-2, with a tentative D call TRBD1 (5 bases). The length of the CDR3 is 18 residues. Deletions cut 0 bases from V and 9 bases from J, with 26 bases between. Germline V CDR1 and CDR2: SEHNR, FQNEAQ (reference sequence).

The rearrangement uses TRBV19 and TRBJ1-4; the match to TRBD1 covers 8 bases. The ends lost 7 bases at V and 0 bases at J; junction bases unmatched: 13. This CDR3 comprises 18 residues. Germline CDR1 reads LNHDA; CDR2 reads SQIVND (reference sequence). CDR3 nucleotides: TGTGCCAGTACCTATAGTCCCAGGGGGCTGGCAACTAATGAAAAACTGTTTTTT. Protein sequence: CASTYSPRGLATNEKLFF.

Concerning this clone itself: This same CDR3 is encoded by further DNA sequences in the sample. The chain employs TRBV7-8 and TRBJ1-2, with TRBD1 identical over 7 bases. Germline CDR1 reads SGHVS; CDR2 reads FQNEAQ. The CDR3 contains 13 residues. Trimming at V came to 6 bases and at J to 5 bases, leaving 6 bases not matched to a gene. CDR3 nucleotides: TGTGCCAGCAGTCCGACAGGGAATTATGGCTACACCTTC. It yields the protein CASSPTGNYGYTF.

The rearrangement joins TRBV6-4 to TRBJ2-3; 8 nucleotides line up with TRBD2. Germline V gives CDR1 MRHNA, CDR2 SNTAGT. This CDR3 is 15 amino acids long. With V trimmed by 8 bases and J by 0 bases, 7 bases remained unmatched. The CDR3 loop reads CASVLKRESTDTQYF. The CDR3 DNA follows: TGTGCCAGCGTATTAAAGCGGGAGAGCACAGATACGCAGTATTTT.

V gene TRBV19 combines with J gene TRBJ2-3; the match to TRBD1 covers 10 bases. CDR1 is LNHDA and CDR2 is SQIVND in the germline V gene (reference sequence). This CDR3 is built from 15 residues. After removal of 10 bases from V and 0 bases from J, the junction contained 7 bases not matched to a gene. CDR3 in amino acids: CATRDRGGSTDTQYF. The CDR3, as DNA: TGTGCCACTAGGGACAGGGGTGGGAGCACAGATACGCAGTATTTT.

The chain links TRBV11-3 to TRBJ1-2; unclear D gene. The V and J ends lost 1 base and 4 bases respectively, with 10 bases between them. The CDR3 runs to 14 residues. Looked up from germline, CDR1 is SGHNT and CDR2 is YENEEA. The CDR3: CASSLAEGSYGYTF. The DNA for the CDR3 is TGTGCCAGCAGCTTAGCAGAGGGAAGCTATGGCTACACCTTC.

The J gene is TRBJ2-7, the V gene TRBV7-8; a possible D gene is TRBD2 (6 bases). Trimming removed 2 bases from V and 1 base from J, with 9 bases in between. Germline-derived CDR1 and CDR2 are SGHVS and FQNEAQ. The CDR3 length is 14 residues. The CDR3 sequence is CASSLRLVSYEQYF. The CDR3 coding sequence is TGTGCCAGCAGCTTAAGACTAGTATCCTACGAGCAGTACTTC.

The CDR3 region is CASSGRDISLYGYTF. The CDR3 coding sequence is TGTGCCAGTAGTGGACGGGACATCTCACTCTATGGCTACACCTTC. The chain recombines TRBV19 with TRBJ1-2; D possibly corresponds to TRBD1 (6 bases). There are 15 residues in the CDR3. Looked up from germline, CDR1 is LNHDA and CDR2 is SQIVND (reference sequence). V dropped 5 bases and J dropped 4 bases, with 17 bases sitting between them.